The sample holds one count of the clone carrying this TCR beta chain. Its target is not known. With 4 bases clipped from V and 3 bases from J, the junction kept 6 bases outside the gene matches. CDR1 and CDR2 (germline): SGHRS, YFSETQ. This CDR3 spans 15 amino acids. Under the ViraFEST assay, PBMC were stimulated with viral peptide pools so that antigen-specific CD4+ T cells expanded. Sequencing was performed afterwards. Having been cultured for about ten days, the cells underwent CD4+ T cell isolation. BNT162b2 vaccine or mRNA-1273 vaccine was given to participants in two doses. These data originate in a study of vaccination effects on CD4 cells after COVID-19. Clones were sequenced by immunoSEQ multiplex PCR, and TCRdb holds only the in-frame ones, with some missing. This sample has about 24,000 clones, with over 70% found just once.

The TCR was taken from a human donor who received a COVID-19 vaccine. The V and J genes are TRBV5-1 and TRBJ2-1; the match to TRBD2 covers 8 bases. This specimen was CD4+ T cells from PBMCs cultured with HCoV-NL63 spike peptides, taken after COVID-19 vaccination. CDR3 DNA: TGCGCCAGCAGCCCCGAGCGGGGGAACTACAATGAGCAGTTCTTC. Translated, it gives CASSPERGNYNEQFF.